The TCR beta chain described here comes from a study of cytomegalovirus exposure and HLA in healthy donors (dated by TCRdb to 2015 to 2018). Regarding the complete study: An earlier analysis of around 600 of the donors reported more than 250 Gb of sequence data and roughly 100 million unique TCR beta sequences from roughly 180 million T cells. A later analysis re-analyzed previously published TCR beta repertoires from 666 donors and added high-resolution HLA genotyping to study TCR occurrence patterns. Donor age, sex, ethnicity and CMV serostatus were compiled together with the repertoire data. Of the roughly 420 genotyped donors, roughly 80% were placed in the genetic ancestry cluster associated with self-reported Caucasian donors. Genome-wide SNP genotypes for about 55% of the 666 donors were used in a later genetic analysis, which treated that subset as a discovery cohort. Using immunosequencing, the study profiled T cell repertoires from 666 subjects and related those repertoires to cytomegalovirus serostatus. The study aimed to test whether cataloging public T cell receptors could reveal signatures of past pathogen exposure. Besides the first cohort of approximately 670 subjects, a separate validation cohort made up of roughly 120 different subjects was used. The study combined high-throughput TCR immunosequencing, statistical association of individual TCRs with disease status, and machine learning to predict cytomegalovirus infection status. Every repertoire in the discovery cohort had been generated on one and the same sequencing platform. In an earlier analysis of 550 to 700 of the donors, high-throughput TCR beta sequencing was used to judge whether each TCR beta V gene segment behaved as functional or pseudogenic. The number of typed donors differed by locus: about 620-640 for A, B, C, DRB1 and DQB1; about 520 for DQA1; 606 for DPA1; and approximately 450 for DPB1. Rather than using new phenotypic data, the later analysis identified candidate immune exposures from TCR beta sequences and from how often those sequences occurred across donors. About 280 gigabases of sequencing data and about 92 million unique TCR sequences made up an early release that covered 640 HLA-typed donors. On average, around 200,000 unique TCR beta nucleotide sequences were sequenced per donor among a few hundred genotyped donors of the cohort, with 15% to 20% of those sequences being non-productive. Roughly five DR-DQ haplotypes were handled as single units for association and clustering, since linkage in the cohort was strong. HLA typing included class I and class II loci at four-digit resolution.

The library relied on the immunoSEQ multiplex PCR assay. The multiplex PCR relied on a mix of 60 forward primers for TCR Vbeta segments and 13 reverse primers for TCR Jbeta segments. The CDR3 region of rearranged TCR beta genes was amplified from genomic DNA by a multiplex PCR assay. The Illumina HiSeq System was used to sequence the amplified TCR beta libraries as 87-base-pair reads. Per the original workflow: A later analysis counted about 76 million unique TCR beta chains across the 666 repertoires, and about 10 million of these chains were shared by at least two donors. A nearest-neighbor algorithm error-corrected the raw reads and collapsed the reads into unique sequences, merging closely related sequences to remove PCR and sequencing errors. V, D and J gene segments were assigned by aligning CDR3 sequences to IMGT reference sequences. For a sequence to be retained, a match of at least six nucleotides was required to both a V gene segment and a J gene segment. A rearrangement was called productive if the CDR3 had no stop codons and remained in frame with V and J, and every other rearrangement was called non-productive. Following IMGT convention, CDR3 was defined as the stretch from the second conserved V-encoded cysteine to the conserved J-encoded phenylalanine. Sequences without an unambiguous match to a single V gene segment were excluded from the earlier analysis of about 600 of the donors. In an earlier analysis of 587 of the donors, V segments were called functional above 56.7% productive rearrangements and were called segregating when the between-donor standard deviation exceeded 5%. A statistical classification framework was built to diagnose cytomegalovirus status from the catalog of TCR beta chain sequences. In a later analysis, V and J genes were assigned by comparing TCR nucleotide sequences against IMGT/GENE-DB human TR gene sequences. A later analysis assigned CDR3 sequences and most-parsimonious VDJ recombination scenarios with the TCRdist pipeline. In a later analysis, every TCR beta chain was defined by the combination of its CDR3 amino acid sequence and its V-gene family, and reads without a unique V-gene family were dropped. A later analysis removed several hundred highly shared, low-generation-probability nucleotide sequences to deal with suspected cross-contamination and a sequencing artifact. In a later analysis, a clonal expansion index was calculated for each public chain from normalized within-repertoire ranks of inferred template counts. Generation probabilities in a later analysis came from a VDJ recombination model fitted to out-of-frame rearrangements, and those results were checked against IGoR. Hypergeometric tests were used in a later analysis to score TCR-TCR, TCR-HLA and TCR-CMV co-occurrence, with a repertoire-size bias correction applied to the TCR pairs. False discovery rates were estimated in a later analysis by permuting HLA or CMV assignments 20 times. In a later analysis, co-occurring TCRs were grouped using DBSCAN, and TCRdist sequence similarity was added for clustering within HLA-allele-positive subsets. Repertoires with fewer than 30,000 or more than 120,000 public chains, plus five repertoires with anomalous nucleotide sharing, were excluded from co-occurrence clustering. As stored in TCRdb, this immuneACCESS dataset retains in-frame rearrangements with V and J assigned. A fraction of the clones does not appear; measured against another copy, unresolved V genes explain less than half of the discrepancy, and the remainder lacks a known reason. From that table come the V and J calls and clone size; the DNA was used to work out D and trimming. Present in this sample are 150,000 to 200,000 clones, around four fifths of which were seen just once. Approximately 2% of the sample goes to the ten largest clones.

Broader findings and caveats from the paper: At a false discovery rate of 0.05, a later analysis linked 16,951 TCR beta sequences to specific HLA alleles. An association between a missense DCLRE1C variant and V-gene and J-gene trimming of TCR beta chains was found in a later genetic analysis and replicated in an independent cohort. Some IMGT-functional V segments, including TRBV6-2 and TRBV6-3, could not be distinguished by the 87-base-pair reads and were therefore excluded. According to a later analysis, parvovirus B19, influenza, CMV and Epstein-Barr virus appeared linked to several top co-occurrence clusters. Roughly uniform sequencing depth across donors was assumed in presence/absence analyses, although this assumption may not hold. Across donors, most TCR sequences were observed very rarely, whereas some public TCRs were present in many individuals. In this cohort, only TCR beta chains were sequenced, and detectable features were limited by the absence of alpha or paired-chain data. For the cohort, immune exposure information was limited to CMV serostatus. The authors suggested that the approach could potentially be extended to other disease states and immunological phenotypes. A total of 150 to 200 TCR beta chains were listed by the study as associated with cytomegalovirus. Because counts were too low, about 18 rarely observed V segments, including chromosome 9 orphons, were excluded from the earlier analysis of around 640 of the donors. In a later analysis, TCR association rates were found to vary across HLA loci, with the most associated TCRs seen for DRB1 alleles and the fewest for HLA-C alleles. A cluster of highly shared sequence variants was judged likely to represent a technical artifact of the sequencing pipeline. A further reported finding was that TCR beta sequences accurately predicted the HLA-A and HLA-B alleles for most subjects in the first cohort. A later analysis found that most CMV-associated TCR beta chains appeared HLA-restricted, with HLA associations seemingly driven largely by CMV exposure. Three of the identified cytomegalovirus-associated TCR beta chains were confirmed in vitro to be specific for cytomegalovirus antigens. Linkage disequilibrium might explain the correlated functional status among segregating V segments, but an unknown experimental factor could not be ruled out. Because HLA typing was missing for some donors at each locus, association tests included only the typed subset. According to a later genetic analysis, donors in an Asian-associated ancestry cluster had fewer N-insertions in productive TCRs than the approximately 630-donor mean. Broadly in line with IMGT annotations, most TCR beta V segments showed up in productive rearrangements about 87% or about 30% of the time in an earlier analysis of 587 of the donors. The classifier was reported to diagnose cytomegalovirus status with high specificity and sensitivity in both the original cohort and the validation cohort. When HLA alleles, especially DR and DQ, strongly co-occurred, attributing TCR associations to individual alleles was difficult. In a later analysis, HLA-associated TCR beta chains showed more clonal expansion and lower generation probabilities than non-associated chains that were equally common.

Remarks on this clone: Its antigen remains unidentified. An end of the junction does not agree with germline; a read error may underlie this.

The cohort was made up of 666 healthy bone marrow donors. At the time of sampling, all cohort members were nominally healthy, though unrecorded immune exposures were likely present. The donor tested CMV seronegative, placing the donor among the 350 or so seronegative members of the cohort. Each donor provided a peripheral blood sample, and peripheral blood mononuclear cells were used for TCR beta sequencing. The Qiagen DNeasy Blood Extraction Kit was used to extract genomic DNA from the blood cell samples. From the cysteine through the phenylalanine, the CDR3 covers 18 amino acids. Only the CDR3 region is kept as DNA, spanning 54 bases read in frame from base 1. In the germline V gene (reference sequence), CDR1 corresponds to SEHNR and CDR2 to FQNEAQ.

The sample comprised PBMCs. The receptor was derived from a woman under 30 in good health and CMV-seronegative. This receptor chain uses TRBV7-9 and TRBJ2-3, with 10 middle bases fitting TRBD2. At the DNA level, the sequence is TGTTCCAGCAGCACCACTCTCCAGCGGGGGGGCATCACAGATACGCAGTATTTT. This codes for CSSSTTLQRGGITDTQYF.